Below are 22 T cell receptor beta chains sequenced from a single sample in a study of CD8 T cells in ankylosing spondylitis. TCRdb called the 5' RACE reads again in MiXCR, with one record for every CDR3 protein. Of about 200,000 distinct CDR3 sequences in the sample, approximately 24% were seen once. Input material: blood, either unsorted or a sorted T cell fraction (not recorded which). All receptors derive from a male donor with ankylosing spondylitis or in good health (not recorded which).

This clonotype was seen repeatedly, ten times or more. The chain recombines TRBV4-2 with TRBJ2-1; D is unresolved. The CDR3 is made up of 15 amino acids. V was clipped by 1 base and J by 2 bases, with 9 bases between them. Germline CDR1 is LGHNA and CDR2 is YNFKEQ. This CDR3 reads CASSQVLGPYNEQFF. CDR3 nucleotide sequence: TGTGCCAGCAGCCAAGTACTCGGACCCTACAATGAGCAGTTCTTC.

This chain joins TRBV7-9 and TRBJ1-6, with D tentatively TRBD1 (6 bases). CDR3 length: 15 residues. V was trimmed by 1 base and J by 5 bases, leaving 9 bases between them. CDR1 is SEHNR, CDR2 FQNEAQ, per germline (reference sequence). CDR3 sequence: CASSLGRGHNSPLHF. In nucleotides, the CDR3 is TGTGCCAGCAGCTTAGGTCGGGGGCATAATTCACCCCTCCACTTT.

This clonotype was found many times. In DNA form, the CDR3 reads TGCGCCAGCCGCGAGGTAGAGACCCAGTACTTC. Its translation is CASREVETQYF. This rearrangement joins TRBV5-1 to TRBJ2-5; D is unresolved. The V gene's germline CDR1 is SGHRS and CDR2 YFSETQ. CDR3 length: 11 residues. Trimming pared 7 bases from V and 4 bases from J, leaving 8 bases between. Using reference TRBV5-1 and TRBJ2-5 for the parts outside the CDR3, the full variable domain is KAGVTQTPRYLIKTRGQQVTLSCSPISGHRSVSWYQQTPGQGLQFLFEYFSETQRNKGNFPGRFSGRQFSNSRSEMNVSTLELGDSALYLCASREVETQYFGPGTRLLVL.

V and J are TRBV5-1 and TRBJ2-5, with no clear D. Germline V CDR1 and CDR2: SGHRS, YFSETQ. The CDR3 is 16 amino acids. Deletions cut 0 bases from V and 1 base from J, with 13 bases between. The CDR3 spells CASSLGSGPAQETQYF. CDR3 bases: TGCGCCAGCAGCTTGGGGTCCGGGCCAGCCCAAGAGACCCAGTACTTC.

Many counts were recorded for this clonotype. This sequence joins TRBV28 and TRBJ2-3; TRBD2 aligns across 12 bases. J gave up 2 bases and V 5 bases, and 5 bases lay outside the gene matches. Germline-derived CDR1 and CDR2 are MDHEN and SYDVKM. This CDR3 is 16 amino acids long. The CDR3 loop reads CASSGGLAGTTDTQYF. The CDR3 DNA is TGTGCCAGCAGTGGAGGACTAGCGGGGACCACAGATACGCAGTATTTT.

This clonotype was seen more than once but under ten times. The V gene is TRBV10-3, the J gene TRBJ2-5, with 12 bases matching TRBD2. The CDR3 runs 14 residues. Per the germline V gene, CDR1 is ENHRY and CDR2 is SYGVKD. With 10 bases clipped from V and 3 bases from J, the junction kept 6 bases outside the gene matches. The CDR3: CATLAGGGKETQYF. The DNA for the CDR3 is TGTGCCACCCTAGCGGGAGGGGGAAAAGAGACCCAGTACTTC.

This clonotype was seen a handful of times. CDR3 nucleotide sequence: TGCAGTGCTAGTCGTGGGGGGAACACTGAAGCTTTCTTT. Protein sequence: CSASRGGNTEAFF. The rearrangement links TRBV20-1 to TRBJ1-1, with TRBD1 as a possible D gene (5 bases). Germline values: CDR1 DFQATT, CDR2 SNEGSKA (reference sequence). Trimming stripped 3 bases from V and 1 base from J, with 9 bases between. CDR3 length equals 13 residues.

The rearrangement links TRBV29-1 to TRBJ2-7, with D perhaps TRBD1 (6 bases). Germline V lookup: CDR1 SQVTM, CDR2 ANQGSEA. V shed 7 bases and J shed 1 base, with 11 bases lying between them. This CDR3 spans 12 amino acids. In nucleotides, the CDR3 is TGCAGCGGGACAGATAAATCCTACGAGCAGTACTTC. As protein: CSGTDKSYEQYF.

The chain employs TRBV5-1 and TRBJ2-7; no definite D call. V lost 0 bases and J lost 6, with 10 bases in between. The CDR3 consists of 13 residues. Germline CDR1 is SGHRS and CDR2 is YFSETQ. DNA of the CDR3: TGCGCCAGCAGCTTGGTAACGGGTGGCGAGCAGTACTTC. Translated, it gives CASSLVTGGEQYF.

This clonotype was seen ten or more times. J is TRBJ2-7 and V is TRBV14; a weak D match, TRBD2 (6 bases). The CDR3 length is 15 residues. Trimming removed 5 bases at V and 4 bases at J, with 18 bases between. Looked up from germline, CDR1 is SGHDN and CDR2 is FVKESK. CDR3 protein: CASSYGGAGLYEQYF. The CDR3 coding sequence is TGTGCCAGCAGCTATGGAGGGGCAGGGTTATACGAGCAGTACTTC.

This clonotype was seen only a few times. The rearrangement uses TRBV20-1 and TRBJ2-1; 9 bases fit TRBD1. Unmatched junction bases numbered 7, after V lost 6 bases and J lost 7 bases. The CDR3 has 13 residues. The germline gives CDR1 DFQATT, CDR2 SNEGSKA (reference sequence). The DNA of the CDR3 is TGCAGTGCCGCCGGGACAGGGAAGAATGAGCAGTTCTTC. It codes for CSAAGTGKNEQFF.

In regard to this clonotype: At one of its ends the junction is not consistent with the germline gene, which may arise from a read error. The V call is TRBV6-5, the J call TRBJ1-6; D remains unclear. The CDR3 spans 12 residues. Germline CDR1 is MNHEY and CDR2 is SVGAGI. The CDR3 region has the DNA TGTGCCACCAGTGATGGGGATTCACCCCTCCACTTT. Translation: CATSDGDSPLHF.

This clonotype was seen ten or more times. The chain carries TRBV6-5 and TRBJ2-7, with D tentatively TRBD2 (6 bases). The CDR3 sequence is 16 residues long. Germline V CDR1 and CDR2: MNHEY, SVGAGI. The V end was cut by 2 bases, the J end by 4 bases, with 18 bases between. The DNA for the CDR3 is TGTGCCAGCAGTTACGACGGGGGAGATGTCTGGTACGAGCAGTACTTC. This gives the protein CASSYDGGDVWYEQYF.

The genes are TRBV12-3 or TRBV12-4 and TRBJ2-1; D not certain. The CDR3 sequence is 13 residues long. V lost 2 bases and J 9 bases, leaving 11 bases between the germline ends. In nucleotides, the CDR3 is TGTGCCAGCAGTTTACCCACGCCAGGTGAGCAGTTCTTC. This sequence encodes CASSLPTPGEQFF.

The V gene is TRBV12-3 or TRBV12-4, the J gene TRBJ2-3, with D hard to call. The CDR3 is made up of 12 amino acids. Deletions cut 5 bases from V and 10 bases from J, with 13 bases between. As DNA, the CDR3 is TGTGCCAGCAGTCCCCGACAAAGCCCGCAGTATTTT. Its protein product is CASSPRQSPQYF.

This clonotype was seen ten or more times. CDR3 sequence: CASKRNNEQFF. CDR3 in DNA: TGTGCCAGCAAGCGGAACAATGAGCAGTTCTTC. J is TRBJ2-1 and V is TRBV6-5; possible D gene TRBD2, 5 bases. CDR3 length: 11 amino acids. Trimming removed 7 bases from V and 5 bases from J, with 6 bases in between. Per germline, CDR1 MNHEY and CDR2 SVGAGI.

This clonotype was detected many times. This rearrangement joins TRBV5-5 to TRBJ2-2, with 13 positions matching TRBD2. The CDR3 spans 16 residues. With V trimmed by 4 bases and J by 7 bases, 7 bases remained unmatched. The germline gives CDR1 SGHKS, CDR2 YYEKEE (reference sequence). This chain's CDR3 is CASSPTSGRAGGELFF. The CDR3 coding sequence is TGTGCCAGCAGCCCTACTAGCGGGAGGGCCGGCGGGGAGCTGTTTTTT.

This clonotype was counted many times. This chain joins TRBV29-1 and TRBJ2-6; D call uncertain. Trimming took 4 bases from V and 2 from J, leaving 6 bases between them. Germline V lookup: CDR1 SQVTM, CDR2 ANQGSEA. This CDR3 has 13 amino acids. CDR3 DNA: TGCAGCGTTGGAACCGCTGGGGCCAACGTCCTGACTTTC. This gives the protein CSVGTAGANVLTF.

The V and J genes are TRBV9 and TRBJ2-1; D remains unclear. Trimming took 0 bases from V and 5 from J, leaving 9 bases between them. CDR3 size: 14 residues. Germline CDR1 reads SGDLS; CDR2 reads YYNGEE. The CDR3 is CASSVGGRDNEQFF. DNA for the CDR3: TGTGCCAGCAGCGTAGGGGGTCGCGACAATGAGCAGTTCTTC.

The J gene is TRBJ1-1, the V gene TRBV7-9; the D gene is possibly TRBD1 (6 bases). The germline V gene encodes CDR1 SEHNR and CDR2 FQNEAQ (reference sequence). The CDR3 runs 16 residues. V lost 1 base to trimming and J lost 4 bases, with 16 bases between them. This CDR3 is CASSLGAGQGFTEAFF. The DNA of the CDR3 is TGTGCCAGCAGCTTAGGGGCAGGGCAGGGGTTCACTGAAGCTTTCTTT.

This clonotype was counted at least ten times. The chain recombines TRBV2 with TRBJ2-1, with 11 bases identical to TRBD2. The V and J ends lost 1 base and 4 bases, in that order; junction bases with no gene match: 3. The V gene's germline CDR1 is SNHLY and CDR2 FYNNEI. The CDR3 runs to 16 residues. The CDR3 nucleotides read TGTGCCAGCAGTGAAGGGGGACTAGCGGTTTACAATGAGCAGTTCTTC. This codes for CASSEGGLAVYNEQFF.

The chain recombines TRBV29-1 with TRBJ2-7, with TRBD1 as a possible D gene (6 bases). The V end lost 6 bases, the J end lost 0 bases, and 9 bases lay between the germline ends. Germline V gene sequence: CDR1 SQVTM, CDR2 ANQGSEA. CDR3 length equals 12 residues. CDR3 nucleotides: TGCAGCGTGGGGGACATCTCCTACGAGCAGTACTTC. Amino acid sequence: CSVGDISYEQYF.